This T cell receptor (beta chain) was captured by sequencing in a study of OX40 agonist ivuxolimab in advanced cancers. Whole-study context: Participants, 82.7% male, averaged about 56 years of age, ranging from about 23 to 85.

The timepoints at which blood was sampled were baseline, cycle 4 day 1, and cycle 7 day 1. The CDR3 extends over 12 amino acids. Trimming took 5 bases from V and 1 from J, leaving 5 bases between them. Germline CDR1 is SEHNR and CDR2 is FQNEAQ (reference sequence). Produced via immunoSEQ multiplex PCR; TCRdb's table is partial and in-frame only. The data show tens of thousands of clones, around 83% seen once. Source: CD4+ or CD8+ T cells sorted from blood, taken in a trial of the OX40 agonist ivuxolimab. The receptor was isolated from an adult with an advanced solid tumor such as melanoma, head and neck, liver or kidney cancer. The V and J genes are TRBV7-9 and TRBJ2-5; D call uncertain. CDR3 residues: CASSQIQETQYF. CDR3 in DNA: TGTGCCAGCAGCCAAATCCAAGAGACCCAGTACTTC.